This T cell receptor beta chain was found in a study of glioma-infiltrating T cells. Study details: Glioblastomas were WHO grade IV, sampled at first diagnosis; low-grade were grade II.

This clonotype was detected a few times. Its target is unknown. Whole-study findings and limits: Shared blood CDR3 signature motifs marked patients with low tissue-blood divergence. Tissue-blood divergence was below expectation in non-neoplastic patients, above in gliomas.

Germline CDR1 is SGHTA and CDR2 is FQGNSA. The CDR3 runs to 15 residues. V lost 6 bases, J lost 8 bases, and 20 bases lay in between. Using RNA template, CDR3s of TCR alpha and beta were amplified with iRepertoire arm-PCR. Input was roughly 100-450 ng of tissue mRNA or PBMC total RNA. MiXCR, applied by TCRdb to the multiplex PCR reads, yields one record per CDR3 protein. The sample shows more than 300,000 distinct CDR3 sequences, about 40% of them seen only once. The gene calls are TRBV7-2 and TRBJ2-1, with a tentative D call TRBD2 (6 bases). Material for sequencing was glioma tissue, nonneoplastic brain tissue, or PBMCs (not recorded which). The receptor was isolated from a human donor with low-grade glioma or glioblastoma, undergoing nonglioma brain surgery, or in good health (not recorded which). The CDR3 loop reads CASSPPGLPFDEQFF. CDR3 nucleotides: TGTGCCAGCAGTCCCCCGGGACTCCCCTTCGATGAGCAGTTCTTC.